The following is a TCR beta chain sequence with its context. This record comes from a study of T cell responses to AZD1222 COVID-19 vaccine. TCRdb keeps only in-frame clones here, not all; method: immunoSEQ multiplex PCR. Altogether 150,000 to 200,000 clones are present, roughly 93% being singletons, with the ten largest covering around 3.8%. V was trimmed by 5 bases and J by 3 bases, leaving 13 bases between them. This CDR3 contains 14 residues. Germline V gives CDR1 LGHDT, CDR2 YNNKEL (reference sequence). This material consisted of peripheral blood, taken on day 0 of AZD1222 vaccination. The receptor was isolated from an adult in good health. The chain is built from TRBV3-1 (or the pseudogene TRBV3-2) and TRBJ1-2; no firm D call. The CDR3 sequence is CASSLTGRDYGYTF. The CDR3 bases are TGTGCCAGCAGCTTAACCGGACGGGACTATGGCTACACCTTC.